What follows is one T cell receptor (beta chain) and its context. The source of the sample is a study of blood T cell repertoires in COVID-19. Study in general: The study drew acute and convalescent COVID-19 samples from the United States, Italy and Spain. The analysed material was cDNA or gDNA that came from T cells, B-cell-depleted T cells, or PBMCs.

Per the original methods: Nucleated cell counts were estimated from reference gene primer amplification. The repertoire was sequenced with immunoSEQ multiplex PCR; TCRdb's copy has only in-frame clones and lacks some. The V and J calls and clone size were taken over from that table, and D and trimming were inferred from the DNA. Here the sample spans around 130,000 clones, approximately 80% being singletons. Per germline, CDR1 SGHVT and CDR2 SQSDAQ. CDR3 length: 16 amino acids. V lost 1 base and J lost 2, with 12 bases in between. The sequence was collected from a human donor in a cohort sampled during active COVID-19. The chain employs TRBV7-4 and TRBJ2-1; D gene unclear. The specimen sequenced was peripheral blood. The chain's CDR3 is CASSLGLAVTYNEQFF. The CDR3 DNA reads as TGTGCCAGCAGCTTAGGGCTGGCGGTCACCTACAATGAGCAGTTCTTC.